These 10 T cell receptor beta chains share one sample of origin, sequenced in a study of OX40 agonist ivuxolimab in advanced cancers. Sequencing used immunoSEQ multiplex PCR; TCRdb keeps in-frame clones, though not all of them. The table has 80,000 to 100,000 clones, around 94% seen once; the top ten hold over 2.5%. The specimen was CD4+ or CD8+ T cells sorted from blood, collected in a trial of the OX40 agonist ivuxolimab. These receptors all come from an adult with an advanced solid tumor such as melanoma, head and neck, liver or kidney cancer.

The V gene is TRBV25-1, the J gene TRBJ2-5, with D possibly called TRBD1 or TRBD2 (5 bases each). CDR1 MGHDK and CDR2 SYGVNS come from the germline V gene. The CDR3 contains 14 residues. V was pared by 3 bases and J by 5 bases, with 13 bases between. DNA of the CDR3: TGTGCCAGCAGTGACAGGGAGATATTGGAGACCCAGTACTTC. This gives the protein CASSDREILETQYF.

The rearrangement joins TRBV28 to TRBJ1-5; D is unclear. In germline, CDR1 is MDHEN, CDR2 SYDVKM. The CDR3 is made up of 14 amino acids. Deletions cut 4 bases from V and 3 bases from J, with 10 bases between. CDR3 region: CASSSSGLNQPQHF. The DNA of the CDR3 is TGTGCCAGCAGTTCCTCCGGGCTCAATCAGCCCCAGCATTTT.

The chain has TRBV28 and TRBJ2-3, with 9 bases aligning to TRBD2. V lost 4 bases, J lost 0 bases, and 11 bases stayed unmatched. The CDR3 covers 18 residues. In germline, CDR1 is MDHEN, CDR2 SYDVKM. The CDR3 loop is CASSSPAILAGSTDTQYF. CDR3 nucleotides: TGTGCCAGCAGTTCTCCGGCCATTCTAGCGGGGAGCACAGATACGCAGTATTTT.

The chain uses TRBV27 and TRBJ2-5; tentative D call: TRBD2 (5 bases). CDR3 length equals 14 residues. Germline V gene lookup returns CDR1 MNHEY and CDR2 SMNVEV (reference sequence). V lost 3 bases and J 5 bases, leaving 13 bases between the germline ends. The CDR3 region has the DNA TGTGCCAGCAGTTTGGCCAGCGGCCGGGAGACCCAGTACTTC. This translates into CASSLASGRETQYF.

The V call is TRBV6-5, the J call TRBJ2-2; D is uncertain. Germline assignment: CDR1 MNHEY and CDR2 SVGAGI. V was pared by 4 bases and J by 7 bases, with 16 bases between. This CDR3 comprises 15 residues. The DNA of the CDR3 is TGTGCCAGCAGTTTTAGGTTCCAGACGGGCGGGGAGCTGTTTTTT. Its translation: CASSFRFQTGGELFF.

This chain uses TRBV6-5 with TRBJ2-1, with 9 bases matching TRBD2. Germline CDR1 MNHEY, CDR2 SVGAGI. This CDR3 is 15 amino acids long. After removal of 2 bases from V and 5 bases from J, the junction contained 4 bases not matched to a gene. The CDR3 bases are TGTGCCAGCAGTTACGGGCGGGGGGGGCACAATGAGCAGTTCTTC. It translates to CASSYGRGGHNEQFF.

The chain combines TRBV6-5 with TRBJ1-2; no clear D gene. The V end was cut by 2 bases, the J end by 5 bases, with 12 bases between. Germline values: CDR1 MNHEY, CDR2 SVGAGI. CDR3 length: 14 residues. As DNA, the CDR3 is TGTGCCAGCAGTTACCTGGACTCGGAATATGGCTACACCTTC. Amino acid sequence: CASSYLDSEYGYTF.

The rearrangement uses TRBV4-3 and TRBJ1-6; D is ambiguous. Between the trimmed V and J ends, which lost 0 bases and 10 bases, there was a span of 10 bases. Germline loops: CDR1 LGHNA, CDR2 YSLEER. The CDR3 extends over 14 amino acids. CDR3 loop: CASSQDRGSSPLHF. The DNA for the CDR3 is TGCGCCAGCAGCCAAGATCGGGGTAGCTCACCCCTCCACTTT.

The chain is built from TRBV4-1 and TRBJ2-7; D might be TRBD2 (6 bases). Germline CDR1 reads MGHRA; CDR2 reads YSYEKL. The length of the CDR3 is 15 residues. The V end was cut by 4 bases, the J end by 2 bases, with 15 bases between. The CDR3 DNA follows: TGCGCCAGCAGCCCAGACTGGGGGGTGACCTACGAGCAGTACTTC. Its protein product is CASSPDWGVTYEQYF.

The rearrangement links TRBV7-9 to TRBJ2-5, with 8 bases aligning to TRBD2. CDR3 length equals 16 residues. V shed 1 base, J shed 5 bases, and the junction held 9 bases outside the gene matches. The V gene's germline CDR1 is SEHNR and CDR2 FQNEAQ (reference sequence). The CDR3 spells CASSLGGGRLSETQYF. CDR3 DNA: TGTGCCAGCAGCTTAGGCGGGGGGCGATTGAGCGAGACCCAGTACTTC.